These T cell receptor beta chains were read from a single sample in a study of neoadjuvant nivolumab and ipilimumab in lung cancer. TCRdb's table, derived via immunoSEQ multiplex PCR, lists solely in-frame clones and lacks some. Altogether 25,000 to 30,000 clones are present, 82% being singletons, with the ten largest covering approximately 8.4%. Material: tumor tissue, obtained after neoadjuvant nivolumab, alone or with ipilimumab, at or shortly before surgery. All receptors derive from an adult with non-small cell lung cancer. Each CDR3 is given with its conserved first and last residue. The order of the fields is D gene, clone size, J gene, V gene, CDR3 DNA, CDR3 protein. D genes are given only for firm matches. The size field is filled for only some rows; it gives once, few, many or a size class.

d_call: .
clone_size: .
j_call: TRBJ2-3
v_call: TRBV5-1
cdr3_nt: TGCGCCAGCAGCTTGGCAATAGCGGGCACAGATACGCAGTATTTT
cdr3_aa: CASSLAIAGTDTQYF

d_call: .
clone_size: .
j_call: TRBJ2-7
v_call: TRBV28
cdr3_nt: TGTGCCAGCAGCTCAGGAGACAGTTCCTACGAGCAGTACTTC
cdr3_aa: CASSSGDSSYEQYF

d_call: TRBD2
clone_size: .
j_call: TRBJ2-7
v_call: TRBV11-2
cdr3_nt: TGTGCCAGCAGCTTTTCAGCGGGAGGGCGGGCTGCCGAGCAGTACTTC
cdr3_aa: CASSFSAGGRAAEQYF

d_call: .
clone_size: few
j_call: TRBJ2-7
v_call: TRBV5-1
cdr3_nt: TGCGCCAGCAGCTTGGTTGATGCTAGTTCCGACGAGCAGTACTTC
cdr3_aa: CASSLVDASSDEQYF

d_call: TRBD2
clone_size: .
j_call: TRBJ2-5
v_call: TRBV5-1
cdr3_nt: TGCGCCAGCATACCGGGGACTAGCGGCTCCCAAGAGACCCAGTACTTC
cdr3_aa: CASIPGTSGSQETQYF

d_call: .
clone_size: .
j_call: TRBJ2-7
v_call: TRBV4-2
cdr3_nt: TGTGCCAGCAGCAGTGTCTCCTACGAGCAGTACTTC
cdr3_aa: CASSSVSYEQYF

d_call: .
clone_size: .
j_call: TRBJ2-5
v_call: TRBV11-2
cdr3_nt: TGTGCCAGCAGCTTAGGGGGTCGGGAGACCCAGTACTTC
cdr3_aa: CASSLGGRETQYF

d_call: .
clone_size: .
j_call: TRBJ2-5
v_call: TRBV15
cdr3_nt: TGTGCCACCAGCAGCTTTATTCAAGGGAACAAAGAGACCCAGTACTTC
cdr3_aa: CATSSFIQGNKETQYF

d_call: .
clone_size: .
j_call: TRBJ2-3
v_call: TRBV10-3
cdr3_nt: TGTGCCATCAAAGGGCAGGGGAGTAAGACAGATACGCAGTATTTT
cdr3_aa: CAIKGQGSKTDTQYF

d_call: TRBD1
clone_size: .
j_call: TRBJ1-2
v_call: TRBV19
cdr3_nt: TGTGCCAGTAGTATAGATCACGGGACAGGGGGCGGCTATGGCTACACCTTC
cdr3_aa: CASSIDHGTGGGYGYTF

d_call: TRBD1
clone_size: .
j_call: TRBJ2-6
v_call: TRBV7-2
cdr3_nt: TGTGCCAGCAGCGCCGGGACAGGGGCTGGGGCCAACGTCCTGACTTTC
cdr3_aa: CASSAGTGAGANVLTF

d_call: .
clone_size: .
j_call: TRBJ1-1
v_call: TRBV7-3
cdr3_nt: TGTGCCAGCAGCTTATCTATTAACACTGAAGCTTTCTTT
cdr3_aa: CASSLSINTEAFF

d_call: .
clone_size: .
j_call: TRBJ1-5
v_call: TRBV19
cdr3_nt: TGTGCCAGTAGTCCGCTCGTGGGGAATCAGCCCCAGCATTTT
cdr3_aa: CASSPLVGNQPQHF

d_call: .
clone_size: .
j_call: TRBJ2-5
v_call: TRBV30
cdr3_nt: TGTGCCCGCTCGATTTATCTCCAAGAGACCCAGTACTTC
cdr3_aa: CARSIYLQETQYF